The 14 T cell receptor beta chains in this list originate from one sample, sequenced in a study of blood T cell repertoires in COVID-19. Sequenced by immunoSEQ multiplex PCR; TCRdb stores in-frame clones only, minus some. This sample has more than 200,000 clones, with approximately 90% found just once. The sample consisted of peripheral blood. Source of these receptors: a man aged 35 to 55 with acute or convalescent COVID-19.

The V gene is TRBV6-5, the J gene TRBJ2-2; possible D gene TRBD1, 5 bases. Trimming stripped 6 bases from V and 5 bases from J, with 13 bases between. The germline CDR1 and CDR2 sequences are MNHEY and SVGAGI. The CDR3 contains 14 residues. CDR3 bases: TGTGCCAGCAGCGTTCCAGGGATAACCGGGGAGCTGTTTTTT. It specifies CASSVPGITGELFF.

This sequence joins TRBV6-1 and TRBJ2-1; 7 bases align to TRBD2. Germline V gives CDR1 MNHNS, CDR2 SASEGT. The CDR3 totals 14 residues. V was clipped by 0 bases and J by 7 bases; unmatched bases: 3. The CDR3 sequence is CASSEAWEGNEQFF. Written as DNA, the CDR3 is TGTGCCAGCAGTGAAGCATGGGAGGGTAATGAGCAGTTCTTC.

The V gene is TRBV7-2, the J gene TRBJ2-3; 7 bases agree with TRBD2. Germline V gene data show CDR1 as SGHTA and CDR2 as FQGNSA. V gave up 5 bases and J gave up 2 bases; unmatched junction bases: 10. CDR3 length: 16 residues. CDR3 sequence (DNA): TGTGCCAGCAGCGCCGTTTGGGGGAGGGCCACAGATACGCAGTATTTT. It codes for CASSAVWGRATDTQYF.

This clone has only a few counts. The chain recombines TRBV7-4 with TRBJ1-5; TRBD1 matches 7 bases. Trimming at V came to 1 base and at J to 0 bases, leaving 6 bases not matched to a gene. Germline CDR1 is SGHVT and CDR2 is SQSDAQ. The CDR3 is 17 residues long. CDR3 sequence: CASSLVRGGYSNQPQHF. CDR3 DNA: TGTGCCAGCAGCTTAGTGAGAGGGGGCTATAGCAATCAGCCCCAGCATTTT.

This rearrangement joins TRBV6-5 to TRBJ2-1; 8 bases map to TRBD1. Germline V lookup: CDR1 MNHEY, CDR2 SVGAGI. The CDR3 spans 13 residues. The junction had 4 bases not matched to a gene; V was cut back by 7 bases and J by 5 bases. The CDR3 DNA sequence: TGTGCCAGCACGGGACAGGTCGACAATGAGCAGTTCTTC. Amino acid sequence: CASTGQVDNEQFF.

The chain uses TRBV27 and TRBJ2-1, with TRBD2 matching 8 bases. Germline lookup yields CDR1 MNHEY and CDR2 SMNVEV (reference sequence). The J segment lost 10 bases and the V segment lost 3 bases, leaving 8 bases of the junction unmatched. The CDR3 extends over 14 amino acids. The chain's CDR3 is CASSLATSAHEQFF. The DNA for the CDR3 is TGTGCCAGCAGTTTGGCGACTAGCGCCCACGAGCAGTTCTTC.

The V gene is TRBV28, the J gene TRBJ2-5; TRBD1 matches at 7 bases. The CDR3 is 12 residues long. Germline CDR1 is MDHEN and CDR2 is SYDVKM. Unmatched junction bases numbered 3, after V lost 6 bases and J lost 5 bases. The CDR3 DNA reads TGTGCCAGCAGGACAGGGTCGGAGACCCAGTACTTC. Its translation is CASRTGSETQYF.

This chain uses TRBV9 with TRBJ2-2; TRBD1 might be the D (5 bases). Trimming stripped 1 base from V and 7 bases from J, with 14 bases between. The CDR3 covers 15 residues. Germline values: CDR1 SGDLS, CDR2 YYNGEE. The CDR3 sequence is CASSVTGAQVGELFF. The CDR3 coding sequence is TGTGCCAGCAGCGTAACTGGGGCCCAGGTCGGGGAGCTGTTTTTT.

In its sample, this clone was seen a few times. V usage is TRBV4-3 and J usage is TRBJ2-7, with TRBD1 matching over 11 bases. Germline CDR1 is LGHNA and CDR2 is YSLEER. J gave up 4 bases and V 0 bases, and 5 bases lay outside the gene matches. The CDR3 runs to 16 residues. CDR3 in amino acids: CASSQDGTGGTYEQYF. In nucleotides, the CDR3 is TGCGCCAGCAGCCAAGATGGGACAGGGGGGACTTACGAGCAGTACTTC.

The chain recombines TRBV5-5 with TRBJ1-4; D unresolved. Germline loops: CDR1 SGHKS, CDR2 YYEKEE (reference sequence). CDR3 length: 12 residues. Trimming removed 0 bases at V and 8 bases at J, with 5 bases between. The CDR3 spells CASSLEEEKLFF. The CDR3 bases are TGTGCCAGCAGCTTGGAGGAGGAAAAACTGTTTTTT.

CDR3: CASSVAPSQESIQYF. The CDR3 DNA reads as TGTGCCAGCAGCGTAGCCCCGTCCCAGGAAAGCATTCAGTACTTC. The genes are TRBV9 and TRBJ2-4, with no clear D. The germline gives CDR1 SGDLS, CDR2 YYNGEE. Trimming removed 0 bases at V and 9 bases at J, with 16 bases between. The CDR3 runs to 15 residues.

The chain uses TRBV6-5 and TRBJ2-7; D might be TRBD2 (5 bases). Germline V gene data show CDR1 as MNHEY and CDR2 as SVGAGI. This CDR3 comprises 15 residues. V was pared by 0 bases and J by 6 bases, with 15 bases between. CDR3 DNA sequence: TGTGCCAGCAGTTACTCGAGGACTGGGCTTGGCGAGCAGTACTTC. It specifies CASSYSRTGLGEQYF.

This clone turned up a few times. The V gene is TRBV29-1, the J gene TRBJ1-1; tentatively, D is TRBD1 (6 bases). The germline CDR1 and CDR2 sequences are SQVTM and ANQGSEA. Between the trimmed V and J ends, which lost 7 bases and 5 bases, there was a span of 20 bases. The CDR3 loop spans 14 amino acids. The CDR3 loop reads CSARRQGSETEAFF. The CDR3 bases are TGCAGCGCCCGGAGGCAGGGGAGCGAGACTGAAGCTTTCTTT.

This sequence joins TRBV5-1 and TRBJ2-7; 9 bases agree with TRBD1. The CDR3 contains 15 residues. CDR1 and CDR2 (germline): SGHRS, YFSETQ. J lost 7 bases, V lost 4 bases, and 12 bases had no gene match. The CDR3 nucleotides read TGCGCCAGCAGCCCGGGGACAGGGTCCTCGGGGGAGCAGTACTTC. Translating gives CASSPGTGSSGEQYF.